The rows below give T cell receptor beta chains drawn from one sample of a study of CD8+CD57+ T cells in acquired aplastic anemia. TCRdb called the reads again in MiXCR, with one record for every CDR3 protein. The sample holds around 200,000 distinct CDR3 sequences, about 44% seen once. Sequencing input: sorted CD4+, CD8+, or CD8+CD57+ T cells (not recorded which) from PBMCs. The receptors were sampled from a human donor with aplastic anemia. Both conserved end residues are part of each CDR3. A D gene is named only where the DNA matches it firmly. The listing skips clone size in some rows; elsewhere it reads once, few, many or a size class.

v_call	j_call	clone_size	d_call	cdr3_nt	cdr3_aa
TRBV5-1	TRBJ2-5	NA	NA	TGCGCCAGCAGCTTTAATAGGGCGCAAGAGACCCAGTACTTC	CASSFNRAQETQYF
TRBV2	TRBJ1-4	NA	NA	TGTGCCAGCAGTGAAGACGCAACTAATGAAAAACTGTTTTTT	CASSEDATNEKLFF
TRBV30	TRBJ1-2	few	NA	TGTGCCTGGAGTGTCCAGGGGAACGGCTACACCTTC	CAWSVQGNGYTF
TRBV20-1	TRBJ2-1	NA	TRBD2	TGCAGTGCTAGAGACGGGACTAACCCCTACTACAATGAGCAGTTCTTC	CSARDGTNPYYNEQFF
TRBV29-1	TRBJ1-5	NA	NA	TGCAGCTTAGGGGGTTCCGCGCCCCAGCATTTT	CSLGGSAPQHF
TRBV19	TRBJ1-1	NA	NA	TGTGCCAGTGGGGCATCAGCTGACACTGAAGCTTTCTTT	CASGASADTEAFF
TRBV9	TRBJ1-1	NA	NA	TGTGCCAGCAGCGTGTTCTGGGTGAACACTGAAGCTTTCTTT	CASSVFWVNTEAFF
TRBV7-6	TRBJ2-3	NA	NA	TGTGCCAGCAGCCTACGTGGGCGCGGGCGCACAGACACGCAGTATTTT	CASSLRGRGRTDTQYF
TRBV10-3	TRBJ2-2	NA	NA	TGTGCCATCAGTGGGCGGGACAGGGAGCTGTTTTTT	CAISGRDRELFF
TRBV7-9	TRBJ2-7	NA	TRBD1	TGTGCCAGCAGCTCGCAGGGGACAGCAACCTACGAGCAGTACTTC	CASSSQGTATYEQYF
TRBV20-1	TRBJ2-7	NA	TRBD2	TGCAGTGCTAGGCCTAGCGGGAGCTCCTACGAGCAGTACTTC	CSARPSGSSYEQYF
TRBV5-4	TRBJ2-7	many	NA	TGTGCCAGCAGTATCGGACATCTACCTTACGAGCAGTACTTC	CASSIGHLPYEQYF
TRBV6-1	TRBJ2-3	NA	NA	TGTGCCAGCCGACTAGAAGTGCGCACAGATACGCAGTATTTT	CASRLEVRTDTQYF
TRBV2	TRBJ2-7	NA	NA	TGTGCCAGCAGCAGGAGCTTCTACGAGCAGTACTTC	CASSRSFYEQYF
TRBV24-1	TRBJ1-2	few	TRBD1	TGTGCCACCAGTGATCCGGGACAGCCCTATGGCTACACCTTC	CATSDPGQPYGYTF
TRBV24-1	TRBJ1-5	NA	NA	TGTGCCACCAGTGCCGTAGGACAGCCCCAGCATTTT	CATSAVGQPQHF
TRBV5-6	TRBJ2-3	NA	NA	TGTGCCAGCAGCTTTATTCAGGGACCAGATACGCAGTATTTT	CASSFIQGPDTQYF
TRBV5-1	TRBJ1-1	NA	NA	TGCGCCAGCAGCTGGGACGGATCCACCAACACTGAAGCTTTCTTT	CASSWDGSTNTEAFF